The sequence of this T cell receptor (beta chain) was determined in a study of cytomegalovirus exposure and HLA in healthy donors. It was with 60 Vbeta and 13 Jbeta primers that the PCR ran. Assay used: immunoSEQ multiplex PCR; TCRdb lists only in-frame clones, some missing. The sample yields 200,000 or so clones, about 79% seen once. This clone has more than one count but fewer than ten. CDR1 is SQVTM and CDR2 is ANQGSEA in the germline V gene. Trimming pared 8 bases from V and 5 bases from J, leaving 21 bases between. The CDR3 spans 14 residues. V is TRBV29-1 and J is TRBJ2-5, with a possible D match to TRBD1 (6 bases). The sequence was collected from a man younger than 35 in good health and CMV-seronegative. Source material: PBMCs. This CDR3 is CSLTIGGPGETQYF. The CDR3 DNA reads as TGCAGCCTGACCATAGGGGGTCCAGGGGAGACCCAGTACTTC.